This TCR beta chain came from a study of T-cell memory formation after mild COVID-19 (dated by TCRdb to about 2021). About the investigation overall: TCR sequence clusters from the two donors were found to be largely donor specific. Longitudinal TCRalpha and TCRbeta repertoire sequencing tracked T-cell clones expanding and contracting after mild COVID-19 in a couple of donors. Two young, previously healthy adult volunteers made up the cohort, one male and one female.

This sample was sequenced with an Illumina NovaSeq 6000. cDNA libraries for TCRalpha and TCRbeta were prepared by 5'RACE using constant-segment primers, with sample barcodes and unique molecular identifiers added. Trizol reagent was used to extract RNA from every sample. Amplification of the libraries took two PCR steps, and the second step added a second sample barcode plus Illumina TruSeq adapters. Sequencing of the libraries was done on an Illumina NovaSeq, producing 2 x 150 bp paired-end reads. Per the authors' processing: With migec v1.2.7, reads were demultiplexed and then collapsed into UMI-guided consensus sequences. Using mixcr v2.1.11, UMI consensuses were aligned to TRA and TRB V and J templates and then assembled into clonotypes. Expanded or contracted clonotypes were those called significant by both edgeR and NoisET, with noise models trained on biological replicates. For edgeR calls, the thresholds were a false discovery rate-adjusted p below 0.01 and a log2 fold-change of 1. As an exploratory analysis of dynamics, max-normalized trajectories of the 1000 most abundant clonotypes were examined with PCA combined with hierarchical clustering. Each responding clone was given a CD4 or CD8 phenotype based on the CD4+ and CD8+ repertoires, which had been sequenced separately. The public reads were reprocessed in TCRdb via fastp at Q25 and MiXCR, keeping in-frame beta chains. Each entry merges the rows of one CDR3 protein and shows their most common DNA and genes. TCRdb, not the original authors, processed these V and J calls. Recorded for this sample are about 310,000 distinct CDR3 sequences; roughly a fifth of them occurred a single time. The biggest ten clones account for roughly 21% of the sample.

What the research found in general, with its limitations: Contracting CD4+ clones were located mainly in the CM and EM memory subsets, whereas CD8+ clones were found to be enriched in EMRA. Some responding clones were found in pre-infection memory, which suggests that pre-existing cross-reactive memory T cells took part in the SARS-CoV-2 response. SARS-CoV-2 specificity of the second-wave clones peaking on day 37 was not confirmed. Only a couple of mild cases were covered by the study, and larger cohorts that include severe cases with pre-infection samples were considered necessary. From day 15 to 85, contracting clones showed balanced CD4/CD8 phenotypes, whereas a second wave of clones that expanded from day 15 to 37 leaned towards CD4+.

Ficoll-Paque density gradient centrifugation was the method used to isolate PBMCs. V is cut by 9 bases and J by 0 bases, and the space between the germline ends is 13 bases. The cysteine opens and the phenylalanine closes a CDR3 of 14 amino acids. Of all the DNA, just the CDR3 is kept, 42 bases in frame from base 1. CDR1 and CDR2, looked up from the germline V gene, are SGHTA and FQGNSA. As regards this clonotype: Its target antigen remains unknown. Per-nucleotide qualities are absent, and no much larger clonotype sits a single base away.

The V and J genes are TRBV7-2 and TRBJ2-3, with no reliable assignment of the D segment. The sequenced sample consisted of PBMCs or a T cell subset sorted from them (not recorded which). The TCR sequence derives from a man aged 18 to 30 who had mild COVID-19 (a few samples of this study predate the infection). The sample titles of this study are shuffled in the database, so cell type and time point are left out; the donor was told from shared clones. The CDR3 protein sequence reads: CARQKPSSTDTQYF. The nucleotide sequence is TGTGCCAGACAGAAACCTTCTAGCACAGATACGCAGTATTTT.